Included here is one T cell receptor (beta chain) sequence, with context. Time point given: patch test 1, 2 weeks after DPC sensitization. Treatment indicated: therapeutic diphenylcyclopropenone sensitization with weekly scalp DPC. The library put unique molecular identifiers onto individual cDNA molecules. One entry per CDR3 protein, called by TCRdb with MiXCR from the RACE reads. The repertoire holds 75,000 to 95,000 distinct CDR3 sequences, with 12% as singletons. This CDR3 has 14 amino acids. The V gene's germline CDR1 is SGHAT and CDR2 FQNNGV. V shed 1 base and J shed 1 base, with 8 bases lying between them. This sample is part of a study of human T cells and chemical hapten exposure. Turning to the study itself: Chiefly women, the patients showed alopecia areata, totalis or universalis. The variation in per-sample TCR yields arose mainly from small differences in pooled library volumes.

The clonotype originates from a woman aged 60 to 75 with alopecia areata. Some clones in this sample may be carry-over from other donors' samples. Sequenced material: whole blood, taken in connection with sensitization to the hapten diphenylcyclopropenone (DPC). The gene calls are TRBV11-2 and TRBJ2-7; no reliable D call. Here the CDR3 DNA reads TGTGCCAGCAGCTTAGCTTGGCAGTCCTACGAGCAGTACTTC. It yields the protein CASSLAWQSYEQYF.